This T cell receptor (beta chain) emerged from a study of cytomegalovirus exposure and HLA in healthy donors. The study ran its PCR with 60 Vbeta and 13 Jbeta primers. Using immunoSEQ multiplex PCR, the repertoire was profiled, and TCRdb retains in-frame clones only, with some absent. This table has about 200,000 clones, about 80% appearing once. Of note for this clone: Antigen: not known.

Germline CDR1 is SGHTA and CDR2 is FQGNSA. V dropped 2 bases and J dropped 7; count of bases not matched to a gene: 5. The CDR3 spans 16 residues. The study's findings and limits: There were 164 TCR beta chains listed as cytomegalovirus-associated.

Sequencing was performed on PBMCs. This rearrangement joins TRBV7-2 to TRBJ2-1, with 13 positions matching TRBD2. The TCR comes from a girl aged 10 to 17 in good health and CMV-seronegative. The CDR3 coding sequence is TGTGCCAGCAGCTTAACTAGCGGGGGGGCAGTGAATGAGCAGTTCTTC. Protein sequence: CASSLTSGGAVNEQFF. The full variable domain, rest sourced from reference TRBV7-2 and TRBJ2-1, is GAGVSQSPSNKVTEKGKDVELRCDPISGHTALYWYRQSLGQGLEFLIYFQGNSAPDKSGLPSDRFSAERTGGSVSTLTIQRTQQEDSAVYLCASSLTSGGAVNEQFFGPGTRLTVL.